A selection of T cell receptor beta chains follows, all from one sample in a study of T cells after yellow fever vaccination. TCRdb re-called the 5' RACE reads through MiXCR, storing one row per CDR3 protein. The sample carries about 400,000 distinct CDR3 sequences, under 7.5% recorded once. This specimen was PBMCs, taken 5 days after the yellow fever booster vaccination. Receptor source: a man aged 30 to 45 who received the YFV17D yellow fever vaccine. Each CDR3 is given without its conserved first and last residue. Size values are once, few and many counts, or a class for expanded clones, and some rows have none.

V	size	CDR3
TRBV18	many	ASSPTGPGRGYEQY
TRBV7-2	few	ASSPGTSGGNEQF
TRBV10-2	many	ASSAGGPGFGYT
TRBV20-1	few	SALSSNTIY
TRBV19	NA	ASRLLGLAEETQY
TRBV24-1	many	ATSDPLSGRSSYNEQF
TRBV5-1	few	ASRPSLSNEQF
TRBV6-5	NA	ASSYSPRDLYNEQF
TRBV12-3/TRBV12-4	NA	ASRIAGRDTQY
TRBV9	few	ASSALIGNSLFTGELF
TRBV5-6	many	ASSFGTRGYNEQF
TRBV4-3	many	ASSQSGQGYEQY
TRBV20-1	few	SARVTVNTDTQY
TRBV5-4	NA	ASSRSRDDTQY
TRBV5-1	few	ASSFSGGLTDTQY
TRBV18	few	ASSPISGQGPNYGYT
TRBV28	NA	ASREGGRGAEQY
TRBV7-2	NA	ASSLARGKAGAGEQY
TRBV29-1	few	SVVGQPVYEQY
TRBV5-5	NA	ASSFVTSNTGELF
TRBV7-2	NA	ASRLDRDREKLF
TRBV7-6	many	ASSSSGSYEQY
TRBV7-9	NA	ASSYRDYGYT